These 13 T cell receptor beta chains originate from one sample sequenced in a study of cytomegalovirus exposure and HLA in healthy donors. PCR was performed using 60 Vbeta and 13 Jbeta primers. Method: immunoSEQ multiplex PCR; TCRdb's copy keeps in-frame clones and lacks some. Its table lists 130,000 or so clones. Sequencing was performed on PBMCs. These receptors originate from a woman aged 40 to 49 in good health and CMV-seropositive.

The rearrangement links TRBV2 to TRBJ2-3; 8 nucleotides match TRBD2. Germline CDR1 and CDR2: SNHLY and FYNNEI. The CDR3 extends over 14 amino acids. With V trimmed by 6 bases and J by 4 bases, 6 bases remained unmatched. CDR3 nucleotide sequence: TGTGCCAGCAGGGCGGGACTAGTAGCAGATACGCAGTATTTT. This sequence encodes CASRAGLVADTQYF.

In DNA, the CDR3 is TGTGCCAGCATCCCCCGGATAGCGGGAGTCTACGAGCAGTACTTC. Its protein product is CASIPRIAGVYEQYF. The chain carries TRBV27 and TRBJ2-7; the match to TRBD2 covers 9 bases. V was clipped by 7 bases and J by 3 bases; unmatched bases: 10. The length of the CDR3 is 15 residues. CDR1 is MNHEY and CDR2 is SMNVEV in the germline V gene (reference sequence).

The chain has TRBV28 and TRBJ2-7; a possible D gene is TRBD1 (6 bases). The CDR3 is made up of 13 amino acids. Trimming stripped 6 bases from V and 3 bases from J, with 12 bases between. CDR1 and CDR2 from the germline V gene are MDHEN and SYDVKM. This CDR3 reads CASRPGTLYEQYF. Here the CDR3 DNA reads TGTGCCAGCAGGCCCGGGACACTCTACGAGCAGTACTTC.

The V gene is TRBV5-6, the J gene TRBJ2-5; weak D call: TRBD1 (6 bases). In germline, CDR1 is SGHDT, CDR2 YYEEEE. The V end lost 4 bases, the J end lost 7 bases, and 17 bases lay between the germline ends. The CDR3 extends over 14 amino acids. Here the CDR3 reads CASSRPGAAGTQYF. The CDR3 DNA is TGTGCCAGCAGCCGACCAGGGGCGGCGGGGACCCAGTACTTC.

The chain employs TRBV19 and TRBJ2-3, with 11 bases that match TRBD2. The CDR3 covers 16 residues. The ends lost 8 bases at V and 6 bases at J; junction bases unmatched: 13. The V gene's germline CDR1 is LNHDA and CDR2 SQIVND (reference sequence). CDR3 bases: TGTGCCAGTCGAAGGGGTTTAGCGGGAGGGATGGATACGCAGTATTTT. It translates to CASRRGLAGGMDTQYF.

This chain links TRBV5-1 with TRBJ1-2; no reliable D call. The CDR3 has 14 amino acids. The germline gives CDR1 SGHRS, CDR2 YFSETQ. V was pared by 0 bases and J by 4 bases, with 10 bases between. For the CDR3, the DNA is TGCGCCAGCAGCTTGGCACAGTCGGTCTATGGCTACACCTTC. Translating gives CASSLAQSVYGYTF.

The rearrangement joins TRBV7-9 to TRBJ1-4; 8 nucleotides agree with TRBD1. Unmatched junction bases numbered 12, after V lost 1 base and J lost 8 bases. The CDR3 runs 17 residues. Per the germline V gene, CDR1 is SEHNR and CDR2 is FQNEAQ (reference sequence). The CDR3 region is CASSLGHRGAFGEKLFF. CDR3 sequence (DNA): TGTGCCAGCAGCTTAGGCCACAGGGGGGCCTTCGGCGAAAAACTGTTTTTT.

The J gene is TRBJ1-6, the V gene TRBV6-6; 7 positions match TRBD1. Losses at the gene ends were 6 bases for V and 8 bases for J; bases not matched to a gene: 7. This CDR3 has 14 amino acids. The V gene's germline CDR1 is MNHNY and CDR2 SVGAGI (reference sequence). This chain's CDR3 is CASSPRGRDSPLHF. CDR3 coding DNA: TGTGCCAGCAGCCCAAGGGGGCGGGATTCACCCCTCCACTTT.

The chain carries TRBV4-1 and TRBJ1-5, with no clear D. Deletions cut 1 base from V and 3 bases from J, with 13 bases between. The CDR3 length is 16 residues. The germline V gene has CDR1 MGHRA and CDR2 YSYEKL. The CDR3: CASSQGQAILNQPQHF. CDR3 in DNA: TGCGCCAGCAGCCAAGGCCAGGCGATCCTCAATCAGCCCCAGCATTTT.

The chain links TRBV20-1 to TRBJ2-4; no reliable D call. The CDR3 contains 11 residues. The germline V gene has CDR1 DFQATT and CDR2 SNEGSKA (reference sequence). Trimming shortened V by 6 bases and J by 10 bases, and 13 bases separated the two germline ends. The CDR3 nucleotides are TGCAGTGCCCCAAGTGGGCAGATTCAGTACTTC. The encoded protein is CSAPSGQIQYF.

The genes are TRBV6-5 and TRBJ2-5; 8 bases are a match to TRBD1. Germline V gene lookup returns CDR1 MNHEY and CDR2 SVGAGI. CDR3 length: 15 residues. J lost 5 bases, V lost 5 bases, and 10 bases had no gene match. CDR3 nucleotide sequence: TGTGCCAGCAGTAGACGGACAGGGCGCGATGAGACCCAGTACTTC. Its protein is CASSRRTGRDETQYF.

The chain recombines TRBV28 with TRBJ1-5; TRBD1 aligns across 7 bases. Germline V lookup: CDR1 MDHEN, CDR2 SYDVKM. The CDR3 consists of 13 residues. Germline trimming cut 7 bases from V and 4 bases from J; bases unmatched to any gene: 4. CDR3 loop: CASTGTVNQPQHF. The DNA of the CDR3 is TGTGCCAGCACGGGGACAGTAAATCAGCCCCAGCATTTT.

The J gene is TRBJ2-5, the V gene TRBV5-1, with 9 bases that match TRBD2. J lost 3 bases, V lost 1 base, and 7 bases had no gene match. The CDR3 has 16 residues. The germline V gene has CDR1 SGHRS and CDR2 YFSETQ. The CDR3 bases are TGCGCCAGCAGCTTGCCTAGCGGGGCCGGGGAAGAGACCCAGTACTTC. Translated, it gives CASSLPSGAGEETQYF.